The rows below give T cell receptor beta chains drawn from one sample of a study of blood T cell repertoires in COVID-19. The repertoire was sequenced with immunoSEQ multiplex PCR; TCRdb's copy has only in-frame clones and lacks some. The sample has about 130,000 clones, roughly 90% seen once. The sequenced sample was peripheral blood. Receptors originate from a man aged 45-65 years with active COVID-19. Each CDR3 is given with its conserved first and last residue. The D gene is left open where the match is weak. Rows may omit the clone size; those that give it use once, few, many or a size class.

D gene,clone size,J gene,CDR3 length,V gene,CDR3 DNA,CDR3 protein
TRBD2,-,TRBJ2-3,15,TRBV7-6,TGTGCCAGCAGCTTGACTAGCGGAAGCACAGATACGCAGTATTTT,CASSLTSGSTDTQYF
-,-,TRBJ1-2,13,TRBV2,TGTGCCAGCAGTAAAGGGTCCGGCTATGGCTACACCTTC,CASSKGSGYGYTF
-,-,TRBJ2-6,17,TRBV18,TGTGCCAGCTCACTCAACCAGGGTTTCTCTGGGGCCAACGTCCTGACTTTC,CASSLNQGFSGANVLTF
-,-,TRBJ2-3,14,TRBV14,TGTGCCAGCAGCCAAGGTCGGGGCACAGATACGCAGTATTTT,CASSQGRGTDTQYF
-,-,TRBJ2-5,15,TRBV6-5,TGTGCCAGCAGGAAGACAGGAGCCTTCCAAGAGACCCAGTACTTC,CASRKTGAFQETQYF
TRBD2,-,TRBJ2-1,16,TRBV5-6,TGTGCCAGCAGCAGTGGGACTAGCGGGAGAGGCGATGAGCAGTTCTTC,CASSSGTSGRGDEQFF
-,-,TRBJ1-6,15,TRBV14,TGTGCCAGCAGCCAAGTAGCAGGGTCAAGCTCACCCCTCCACTTT,CASSQVAGSSSPLHF
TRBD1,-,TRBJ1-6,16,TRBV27,TGTGCCAGCAGTTTATGGGTAGGGACAGTCAATTCACCCCTCCACTTT,CASSLWVGTVNSPLHF
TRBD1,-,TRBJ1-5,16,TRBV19,TGTGCCAGTCACCTGGGGGGGACAGGGAGGGTTCAGCCCCAGCATTTT,CASHLGGTGRVQPQHF
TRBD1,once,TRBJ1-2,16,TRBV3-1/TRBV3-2,TGTGCCAGCAGCCAAGATACAGGACAGGGGAACTCTGGCTACACCTTC,CASSQDTGQGNSGYTF
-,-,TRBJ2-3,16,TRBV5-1,TGCGCCAGCAGCCCGGAGTGGGGGCGAGGCGCAGATACGCAGTATTTT,CASSPEWGRGADTQYF
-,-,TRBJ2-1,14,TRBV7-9,TGTGCCAGCAGCCCAACGAACGAGCACGATGAGCAGTTCTTC,CASSPTNEHDEQFF
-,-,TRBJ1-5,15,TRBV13,TGTGCCAGCAGCCTTTCAGGGCCGAGCAATCAGCCCCAGCATTTT,CASSLSGPSNQPQHF
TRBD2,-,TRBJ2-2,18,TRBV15,TGTGCCACCAGCAGAGTCCGAGGAGGCGGGGGGTACACCGGGGAGCTGTTTTTT,CATSRVRGGGGYTGELFF
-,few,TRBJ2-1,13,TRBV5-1,TGCGCCAGCAGCTTAGACAGGAACAATGAGCAGTTCTTC,CASSLDRNNEQFF
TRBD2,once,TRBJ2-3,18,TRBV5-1,TGCGCCAGCAGCTTGTTTAACACAGAGGGGAGGGCAGGAGATACGCAGTATTTT,CASSLFNTEGRAGDTQYF
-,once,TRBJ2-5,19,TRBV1,TGCACCAGCAGCCAAAGACTAGCGGAGGTACCACTTAACCAAGAGACCCAGTACTTC,CTSSQRLAEVPLNQETQYF
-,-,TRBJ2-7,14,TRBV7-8,TGTGCCAGCAGCCCGGGACTCATCCAATCTCTCGGGCACTTC,CASSPGLIQSLGHF
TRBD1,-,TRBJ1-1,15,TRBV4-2,TGTGCCAGCAGCCAAGATGGTATAGGGGGCATTGAAGCTTTCTTT,CASSQDGIGGIEAFF
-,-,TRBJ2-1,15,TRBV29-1,TGCAGCGTAAAGGGGGGGTCGGGTTCCTACAATGAGCAGTTCTTC,CSVKGGSGSYNEQFF
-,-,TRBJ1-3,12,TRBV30,TGTGCCTGGAGTCCTGCTGGAAACACCATATATTTT,CAWSPAGNTIYF
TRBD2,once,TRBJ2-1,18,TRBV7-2,TGTGCCAGCAGCTTAGGGGGGGGACTCGCTAGCTCCTACAATGAGCAGTTCTTC,CASSLGGGLASSYNEQFF
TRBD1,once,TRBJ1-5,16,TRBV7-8,TGTGCCAGCAGCCCTACAGACAGGGGGGTCAATCAGCCCCAGCATTTT,CASSPTDRGVNQPQHF
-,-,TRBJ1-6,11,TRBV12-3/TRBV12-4,TGTGCCAGCAGCCCCGGACAGAGCCTCCACTTT,CASSPGQSLHF
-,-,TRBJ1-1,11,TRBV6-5,TGTGCCAGCAAACAGAACACTGAAGCTTTCTTT,CASKQNTEAFF
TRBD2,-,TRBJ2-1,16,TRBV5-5,TGTGCCAGCAGCTTGAGGGGGACTAGCGGCTACAATGAGCAGTTCTTC,CASSLRGTSGYNEQFF
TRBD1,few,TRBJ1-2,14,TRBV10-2,TGCGCCAGCAAACTGACAGGGGGCTCTTATGGCTACACCTTC,CASKLTGGSYGYTF